This entry lists 27 T cell receptor beta chains sequenced from one sample in a study of cytomegalovirus exposure and HLA in healthy donors. 13 Jbeta primers and 60 Vbeta primers were used for the PCR. Some clones are missing from TCRdb's copy, which holds only in-frame ones; the method was immunoSEQ multiplex PCR. The profile covers 150,000 to 200,000 clones, with roughly three quarters appearing a single time and 3.1% taken by the ten largest. Sequences were obtained from PBMCs. Every receptor here comes from a male donor in good health and CMV-seronegative.

The V gene is TRBV6-1, the J gene TRBJ1-5; 9 bases agree with TRBD1. The ends lost 5 bases at V and 2 bases at J; junction bases unmatched: 4. CDR1 is MNHNS, CDR2 SASEGT, per germline. The CDR3 consists of 15 residues. CDR3 residues: CASSIRDRGNQPQHF. DNA of the CDR3: TGTGCCAGCAGTATCCGGGACAGGGGCAATCAGCCCCAGCATTTT.

The chain couples TRBV7-9 to TRBJ2-7; TRBD2 agrees at 11 bases. Looked up from germline, CDR1 is SEHNR and CDR2 is FQNEAQ (reference sequence). CDR3 size: 15 residues. Losses at the gene ends were 4 bases for V and 1 base for J; bases not matched to a gene: 3. CDR3 bases: TGTGCCAGCAGCTATGTAGCGGGAGGGTCCTACGAGCAGTACTTC. It yields the protein CASSYVAGGSYEQYF.

V is TRBV5-4 and J is TRBJ2-5; the D gene is possibly TRBD1 (5 bases). There are 13 residues in the CDR3. V dropped 2 bases and J dropped 5 bases, with 10 bases sitting between them. The germline V gene has CDR1 SGHNT and CDR2 YYREEE (reference sequence). In nucleotides, the CDR3 is TGTGCCAGCAGCTTCCCAGGGTTGGAGACCCAGTACTTC. It codes for CASSFPGLETQYF.

V gene TRBV5-8 combines with J gene TRBJ1-1, with 8 positions matching TRBD1. Germline CDR1 is SGHTS and CDR2 is YDEGEE. With 3 bases clipped from V and 4 bases from J, the junction kept 8 bases outside the gene matches. The CDR3 is 15 amino acids. CDR3 DNA: TGTGCCAGCAGCTGGACAGGGCTACAGGTCACTGAAGCTTTCTTT. This sequence encodes CASSWTGLQVTEAFF.

The chain joins TRBV5-1 to TRBJ1-6, with D perhaps matching TRBD1 (5 bases). The CDR3 spans 15 residues. Trimming stripped 0 bases from V and 10 bases from J, with 14 bases between. Germline V gives CDR1 SGHRS, CDR2 YFSETQ. The CDR3 bases are TGCGCCAGCAGCTTGGCCTCAGGGACTGGATCACCCCTCCACTTT. Encoded protein: CASSLASGTGSPLHF.

This clone was observed once. V usage is TRBV6-5 and J usage is TRBJ1-1, with D possibly TRBD1 on 5 matching bases. The CDR3 is 13 residues long. V was pared by 6 bases and J by 1 base, with 9 bases between. Germline CDR1 MNHEY, CDR2 SVGAGI. Here the CDR3 reads CASRTTGNTEAFF. In DNA form, the CDR3 reads TGTGCCAGCAGAACCACAGGGAACACTGAAGCTTTCTTT.

The V call is TRBV7-9, the J call TRBJ1-4; D not resolved. The CDR3 loop spans 15 amino acids. The V end was cut by 5 bases, the J end by 6 bases, with 16 bases between. Per germline, CDR1 SEHNR and CDR2 FQNEAQ (reference sequence). The CDR3 here is CASSPRSSNYEKLFF. In nucleotides, the CDR3 is TGTGCCAGCAGCCCCAGGTCCTCCAACTATGAAAAACTGTTTTTT.

The chain links TRBV6-1 to TRBJ2-5; 7 positions agree with TRBD1. Trimming took 10 bases from V and 2 from J; bases not matched to a gene: 7. This CDR3 spans 13 amino acids. CDR1 and CDR2 from the germline V gene are MNHNS and SASEGT. The CDR3 DNA reads TGTGCCATCAGACACAGGGGACAAGAGACCCAGTACTTC. Amino acids: CAIRHRGQETQYF.

The chain combines TRBV4-3 with TRBJ2-2; 8 nucleotides line up with TRBD2. V trimming: 0 bases; J trimming: 2 bases; junction bases outside the gene matches: 8. Germline V gives CDR1 LGHNA, CDR2 YSLEER. The length of the CDR3 is 18 residues. The CDR3 loop is CASSQEPQLAANTGELFF. The CDR3 bases are TGCGCCAGCAGCCAAGAACCCCAACTAGCGGCTAACACCGGGGAGCTGTTTTTT.

The chain uses TRBV28 and TRBJ1-3; TRBD1 aligns across 10 bases. This CDR3 spans 20 amino acids. Germline lookup yields CDR1 MDHEN and CDR2 SYDVKM. The trim removed 3 bases at V and 4 bases at J, leaving 18 bases unmatched. The CDR3 nucleotides are TGTGCCAGCAGTTTGGGGGGGACAGGGGTCGGAGCAGGGTCCGGAAACACCATATATTTT. Protein: CASSLGGTGVGAGSGNTIYF.

This clone appeared a few times. The V and J genes are TRBV14 and TRBJ2-7, with 10 bases fitting TRBD1. The CDR3 extends over 17 amino acids. Germline trimming cut 4 bases from V and 0 bases from J; bases unmatched to any gene: 9. The germline gives CDR1 SGHDN, CDR2 FVKESK. The CDR3: CASSPGTGETFSYEQYF. The DNA for the CDR3 is TGTGCCAGCAGCCCCGGGACAGGGGAAACTTTCTCCTACGAGCAGTACTTC.

This rearrangement joins TRBV18 to TRBJ2-2, with 10 bases matching TRBD1. The CDR3 extends over 20 amino acids. CDR1 KGHSH and CDR2 LQKENI come from the germline V gene. V was clipped by 4 bases and J by 3 bases; unmatched bases: 17. CDR3 residues: CASSQLAGTGVTRDTGELFF. CDR3 in DNA: TGTGCCAGCTCACAACTTGCCGGGACAGGGGTCACGAGAGACACCGGGGAGCTGTTTTTT. Filled out from reference TRBV18 and TRBJ2-2, the complete variable domain reads NAGVMQNPRHLVRRRGQEARLRCSPMKGHSHVYWYRQLPEEGLKFMVYLQKENIIDESGMPKERFSAEFPKEGPSILRIQQVVRGDSAAYFCASSQLAGTGVTRDTGELFFGEGSRLTVL.

The rearrangement uses TRBV5-6 and TRBJ1-3; tentatively, D is TRBD1 (5 bases). V lost 5 bases and J lost 4, with 13 bases in between. Germline V gene data show CDR1 as SGHDT and CDR2 as YYEEEE. The CDR3 extends over 14 amino acids. The CDR3 region has the DNA TGTGCCAGCAGGTTGTTGGGACTAGGAAACACCATATATTTT. Its translation is CASRLLGLGNTIYF.

The rearrangement links TRBV6-6 to TRBJ2-1; 7 bases agree with TRBD2. Per the germline V gene, CDR1 is MNHNY and CDR2 is SVGAGI (reference sequence). The V segment lost 6 bases and the J segment 6 bases; nucleotides outside the gene matches: 11. The CDR3 covers 15 residues. The CDR3 loop is CASSSRAGRANEQFF. The CDR3 bases are TGTGCCAGCAGCTCTCGGGCAGGGAGGGCCAATGAGCAGTTCTTC.

This chain uses TRBV5-1 with TRBJ2-5; 10 nucleotides agree with TRBD1. The J segment lost 3 bases and the V segment lost 4 bases, leaving 6 bases of the junction unmatched. Germline-derived CDR1 and CDR2 are SGHRS and YFSETQ. The CDR3 runs to 15 residues. CDR3 sequence reads: CASSPTGTGEETQYF. The CDR3 nucleotides are TGCGCCAGCAGCCCTACCGGGACAGGGGAAGAGACCCAGTACTTC.

This clone was observed a few times. The V and J genes are TRBV19 and TRBJ2-7; 9 nucleotides agree with TRBD2. This CDR3 is 15 amino acids long. Germline loops: CDR1 LNHDA, CDR2 SQIVND (reference sequence). With V trimmed by 4 bases and J by 4 bases, 8 bases remained unmatched. The CDR3: CASSTAASGAYEQYF. CDR3 coding DNA: TGTGCCAGTAGTACTGCTGCTAGCGGGGCTTACGAGCAGTACTTC. The entire variable domain, with the rest obtained from reference TRBV19 and TRBJ2-7, is as follows: DGGITQSPKYLFRKEGQNVTLSCEQNLNHDAMYWYRQDPGQGLRLIYYSQIVNDFQKGDIAEGYSVSREKKESFPLTVTSAQKNPTAFYLCASSTAASGAYEQYFGPGTRLTVT.

This chain joins TRBV7-2 and TRBJ2-3; 7 nucleotides agree with TRBD1. The germline gives CDR1 SGHTA, CDR2 FQGNSA. The ends lost 2 bases at V and 6 bases at J; junction bases unmatched: 5. The CDR3 is 14 residues long. The CDR3 DNA follows: TGTGCCAGCAGCTTAAGGGGGCAAAGGGATACGCAGTATTTT. Protein sequence: CASSLRGQRDTQYF.

The rearrangement links TRBV19 to TRBJ2-2, with D uncertain. V lost 3 bases and J lost 1, with 9 bases in between. The CDR3 sequence is 15 residues long. Germline V gene data show CDR1 as LNHDA and CDR2 as SQIVND (reference sequence). The CDR3 DNA follows: TGTGCCAGTAGTATTATCTTAATGAACACCGGGGAGCTGTTTTTT. Residues: CASSIILMNTGELFF.

The genes are TRBV7-9 and TRBJ2-5; 10 bases are shared with TRBD2. This CDR3 has 16 residues. The trim removed 5 bases at V and 7 bases at J, leaving 13 bases unmatched. Germline assignment: CDR1 SEHNR and CDR2 FQNEAQ (reference sequence). This CDR3 is CASSPLAGGPAGTQYF. CDR3 nucleotide sequence: TGTGCCAGCAGCCCTTTAGCGGGAGGCCCTGCAGGGACCCAGTACTTC.

The V call is TRBV4-1, the J call TRBJ2-1, with D perhaps TRBD2 (6 bases). Germline-derived CDR1 and CDR2 are MGHRA and YSYEKL. Trimming left V 4 bases short and J 0 bases short, with 10 bases between. The CDR3 contains 15 residues. As DNA, the CDR3 is TGCGCCAGCAGCCCCCCCGGGGGCTCCTACAATGAGCAGTTCTTC. It codes for CASSPPGGSYNEQFF.

The rearrangement uses TRBV10-2 and TRBJ1-1, with a weak D call TRBD1 (5 bases). This CDR3 has 15 amino acids. The V gene's germline CDR1 is WSHSY and CDR2 SAAADI. Trimming took 5 bases from V and 0 from J, leaving 13 bases between them. CDR3 protein: CASSNVEGMNTEAFF. The CDR3 nucleotides read TGCGCCAGCAGTAATGTGGAGGGGATGAACACTGAAGCTTTCTTT.

In this sample, this clone turned up once. The rearrangement links TRBV27 to TRBJ2-7; TRBD1 matches at 10 bases. Germline V CDR1 and CDR2: MNHEY, SMNVEV (reference sequence). The trim removed 5 bases at V and 2 bases at J, leaving 3 bases unmatched. The CDR3 totals 14 residues. The CDR3 spells CASSPGQGPYEQYF. The CDR3 DNA follows: TGTGCCAGCAGTCCGGGACAGGGGCCCTACGAGCAGTACTTC.

About this clone: At one end the junction does not follow the germline gene, possibly because of a read error. Additional DNA sequences in this sample encode the identical CDR3. The V gene is TRBV15, the J gene TRBJ2-7, with 13 positions matching TRBD2. From germline, CDR1 is LNHNV and CDR2 YYDKDF (reference sequence). The CDR3 has 17 amino acids. The DNA of the CDR3 is TGTGCCACCAGCGATAGGACTAGCGGGGGACCATCCTATGAGCAGTACTTC. It translates to CATSDRTSGGPSYEQYF.

The V and J genes are TRBV6-1 and TRBJ2-5, with 7 nucleotides matching TRBD2. Germline trimming cut 7 bases from V and 3 bases from J; bases unmatched to any gene: 5. The CDR3 has 13 residues. Germline V CDR1 and CDR2: MNHNS, SASEGT. The chain's CDR3 is CASMWGGEETQYF. DNA of the CDR3: TGTGCCAGCATGTGGGGGGGAGAAGAGACCCAGTACTTC.

V usage is TRBV7-8 and J usage is TRBJ2-7; D is possibly TRBD1 (6 bases). V dropped 4 bases and J dropped 3 bases, with 16 bases sitting between them. CDR1 and CDR2 (germline): SGHVS, FQNEAQ. CDR3 length equals 15 residues. CDR3 DNA sequence: TGTGCCAGCAGCTCTAACAGGGACACCCACTACGAGCAGTACTTC. This gives the protein CASSSNRDTHYEQYF.

On this clone: Relative to the germline gene, one junction end is altered; a read error may explain this. The V call is TRBV7-9, the J call TRBJ1-2, with D perhaps TRBD1 (6 bases). CDR1 is SEHNR, CDR2 FQNEAQ, per germline (reference sequence). This CDR3 contains 19 residues. CDR3 coding DNA: TGTTCCAGCAGCTTAGGGACCTTCGGGGGAGGGGGAAACAACTATGGCTACACCTTC. Its translation is CSSSLGTFGGGGNNYGYTF.

The V and J genes are TRBV19 and TRBJ2-5; possibly TRBD1 for D (6 bases). The V gene lost 3 bases and the J gene lost 4 bases, with 12 bases spanning the gap. Germline V gene sequence: CDR1 LNHDA, CDR2 SQIVND (reference sequence). This CDR3 spans 14 amino acids. As DNA, the CDR3 is TGTGCCAGTAGTATTGACAGGTTTGGAGAGACCCAGTACTTC. As protein: CASSIDRFGETQYF.